This record concerns one T cell receptor beta chain sequence. TCRdb independently ran MiXCR on the RT-PCR reads; one entry per CDR3 protein. The sample lists roughly 570,000 distinct CDR3 sequences, approximately 12% occurring once. CDR3 length equals 15 residues. This sample stems from a study of response to subunit inactivated influenza vaccine. The receptor's source is a man in his fifties who received an inactivated influenza vaccine. V is TRBV21-1 and J is TRBJ1-1; the D call in the table, TRBD1, was not verified against the DNA. TRBV21-1 is designated a pseudogene. The material was PBMCs from blood, obtained 35 to 45 days after vaccination. The CDR3: CASSKGDTGGGLAFF. As DNA, the CDR3 is TGTGCCAGCAGCAAAGGCGACACAGGGGGTGGTTTGGCTTTCTTT.